The subject of this entry is one TCR beta chain. Assay used: immunoSEQ multiplex PCR; TCRdb lists only in-frame clones, some missing. The repertoire includes about 140,000 clones, 65% to 90% of them detected once, and almost 8.5% sits in the top ten. The sample belongs to a study of blood T cell repertoires in COVID-19. Study summary: In each case, the material was cDNA or gDNA derived from T cells, B-cell-depleted T cells, or PBMCs.

The CDR3 extends over 17 amino acids. Germline V CDR1 and CDR2: SGHRS, YFSETQ. V gave up 4 bases and J gave up 0 bases, with 16 bases separating them. V usage is TRBV5-1 and J usage is TRBJ1-4, with D perhaps matching TRBD1 (6 bases). Sequenced sample: peripheral blood. The sequence came from a woman in her sixties with active or convalescent COVID-19. CDR3 nucleotide sequence: TGCGCCAGCAGCGGGCCCGGGGGGCTCGCAACTAATGAAAAACTGTTTTTT. This gives the protein CASSGPGGLATNEKLFF.